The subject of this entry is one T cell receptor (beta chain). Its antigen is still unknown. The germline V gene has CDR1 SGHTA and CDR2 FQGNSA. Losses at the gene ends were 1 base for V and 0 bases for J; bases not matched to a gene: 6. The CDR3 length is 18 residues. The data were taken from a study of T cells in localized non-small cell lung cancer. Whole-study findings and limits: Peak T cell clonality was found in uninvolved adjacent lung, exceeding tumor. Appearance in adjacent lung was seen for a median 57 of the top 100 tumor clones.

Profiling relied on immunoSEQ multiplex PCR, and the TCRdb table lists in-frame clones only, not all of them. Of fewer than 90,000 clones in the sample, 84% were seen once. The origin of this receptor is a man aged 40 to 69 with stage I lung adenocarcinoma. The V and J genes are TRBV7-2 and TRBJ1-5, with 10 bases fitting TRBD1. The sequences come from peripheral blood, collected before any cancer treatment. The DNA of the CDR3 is TGTGCCAGCAGCTTAGGGATCGGACAGGGGGTTAGCAATCAGCCCCAGCATTTT. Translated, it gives CASSLGIGQGVSNQPQHF.